This entry describes one TCR beta chain. This CDR3 comprises 13 residues. The germline V and J ends were trimmed by 3 bases and 2 bases, with 8 bases remaining between them. The sample comes from a study of blood T cells in healthy people across ages. With a J-beta primer mix and a sample-barcoded 5' primer, a second PCR ran about 6 to 11 cycles. Using its own MiXCR run on the 5' RACE reads, TCRdb lists one record per CDR3 protein. The sample records approximately 770,000 distinct CDR3 sequences, about three fifths being singletons. The specimen was blood. The TCR originated in a man younger than 45 in good health. The rearrangement links TRBV12-3 or TRBV12-4 to TRBJ2-7, with no clear D. The CDR3 DNA is TGTGCCAGCAGTTTTGGGAACCCCTACGAGCAGTACTTC. It codes for CASSFGNPYEQYF.